This is a list of T cell receptor beta chains from one sample in a study of shared clonotypes between healthy human individuals. Method: immunoSEQ multiplex PCR; TCRdb's copy keeps in-frame clones and lacks some. The data show some 550,000 clones, 95% to 98% seen once. Material for sequencing was naive CD4+ T cells sorted from blood. These TCRs come from a woman in her twenties or thirties in good health. CDR3s include the opening cysteine and the closing phenylalanine or tryptophan. Each record gives: V gene, CDR3 length, CDR3 protein.

>TRBV18|17
CASSHQHRRNMNTEAFF
>TRBV7-2|15
CASSPASGGGNEQFF
>TRBV7-2|15
CASSLGTGMNQPQHF
>TRBV27|15
CASSPAPGSGNIQYF
>TRBV4-1|15
CASSLGQGAVYEQYF
>TRBV6-1|15
CASSEALTKGYGYTF
>TRBV7-8|13
CASSATVPYGYTF
>TRBV5-4|12
CASSLSGYEQYF
>TRBV27|16
CASRKHTGFSTDTQYF
>TRBV28|15
CASSLDRVLPYEQYF
>TRBV9|14
CASSVRGESHEQYF
>TRBV18|14
CASSPGQMNTEAFF
>TRBV19|14
CASSPTGINEKLFF
>TRBV5-1|14
CASSLKVTTPEQYF
>TRBV25-1|16
CASSENFGASNYGYTF
>TRBV30|14
CAWGNGTENYGYTF
>TRBV21-1|16
CASMELVGLAVYEQYF
>TRBV28|14
CASSKTGVQETQYF
>TRBV4-1|18
CASSSGLAGGWTYNEQFF
>TRBV28|15
CASSPWGGIGSPLHF
>TRBV23-1|17
CASSLRDRGLLYYGYTF
>TRBV27|18
CASSLLGLAGGLPGEQYF
>TRBV28|12
CAAGYQKEPQHF
>TRBV19|13
CASSQTANSPLHF
>TRBV29-1|15
CSVEEKRTFDYGYTF
>TRBV28|11
CASSFYYGYTF
>TRBV15|15
CATSREGRSSASQYF
>TRBV30|13
CAWDGTEGQTQYF
>TRBV5-1|14
CASSTGTAQETQYF
>TRBV7-9|11
CASSLDYEQYF
>TRBV28|14
CASSSQAGVSIQYF
>TRBV5-4|16
CASSSGLAGGEDTQYF
>TRBV28|15
CASSFLRDRNYGYTF
>TRBV6-1|13
CASSGREPDTQYF
>TRBV28|11
CASSLDGPQHF
>TRBV27|14
CASSLAGLSYEQYF
>TRBV10-3|14
CATTPLAETYEQYF
>TRBV7-3|15
CASSFGAGGYNEQFF
>TRBV11-3|18
CASSLDGTGGIDYNEQFF
>TRBV28|12
CASSPDPTEQYF
>TRBV10-3|14
CAINDPGNQETQYF
>TRBV13|13
CASSSRDRGVEAF
>TRBV19|13
CASRQSDSYEQYF
>TRBV7-7|13
CASSSGPQETQYF
>TRBV14|18
CASSQSTGTADVGDTQYF
>TRBV10-1|13
CASSAGPVSEQYF
>TRBV28|15
CASSLGGAWGNTIYF
>TRBV5-1|14
CASSPPGRYHEQYF
>TRBV29-1|13
CSVERNPGAGYTF
>TRBV6-1|14
CASSEGGVSNEQYF
>TRBV28|15
CASNIPQGLNQPQHF
>TRBV6-1|12
CATTQGTGELFF
>TRBV9|15
CASSARAGNSDTQYF